The subject of this entry is one T cell receptor beta chain. The repertoire was sequenced with immunoSEQ multiplex PCR; TCRdb's copy has only in-frame clones and lacks some. This table has 95,000 to 150,000 clones, roughly 87% appearing once. The V end lost 5 bases, the J end lost 3 bases, and 10 bases lay between the germline ends. Germline-derived CDR1 and CDR2 are SGHAT and FQNNGV. CDR3 length equals 14 residues. The data originate from a study of control samples from healthy donors and cancer patients. This receptor was taken from a man younger than 35 in good health. The chain joins TRBV11-2 to TRBJ1-4; perhaps TRBD1 as D (6 bases). Specimen: blood. The CDR3 DNA reads TGTGCCAGCAGCGGGGACACTTCTAATGAAAAACTGTTTTTT. Its protein is CASSGDTSNEKLFF. Combining the CDR3 with reference TRBV11-2 and TRBJ1-4 gives the whole variable domain EAGVAQSPRYKIIEKRQSVAFWCNPISGHATLYWYQQILGQGPKLLIQFQNNGVVDDSQLPKDRFSAERLKGVDSTLKIQPAKLEDSAVYLCASSGDTSNEKLFFGSGTQLSVL.